The clone carrying this T cell receptor beta chain occurred once. The germline V and J ends were trimmed by 1 base and 3 bases, with 13 bases remaining between them. The CDR3 has 15 amino acids. Germline CDR1 reads SGHTA; CDR2 reads FQGTGA. The method was immunoSEQ multiplex PCR; TCRdb's version includes in-frame clones alone and lacks a portion of them. The repertoire holds under 150,000 clones, with approximately 86% as singletons. The source of the sample is a study of cytomegalovirus exposure and HLA in healthy donors. Sequenced input: PBMCs. This chain connects TRBV7-3 to TRBJ2-7; D is perhaps TRBD2 (5 bases). The sequence was obtained from a man aged 18 to 29 in good health and CMV-seropositive. The CDR3 bases are TGTGCCAGCAGCTTAATAGGAAGTCGGGACTACGAGCAGTACTTC. This sequence encodes CASSLIGSRDYEQYF.